This is a list of T cell receptor beta chains from one sample in a study of human T cells and chemical hapten exposure. One entry per CDR3 protein, called by TCRdb with MiXCR from the RACE reads. Among over 70,000 distinct CDR3 sequences listed, 11% to 15% were seen once. Material: whole blood, obtained in connection with sensitization to the hapten diphenylcyclopropenone (DPC). The receptors come from a woman in her forties or fifties with alopecia areata. Some clones in this sample may be carry-over from other donors' samples. The CDR3 runs from the conserved cysteine through the conserved F or W. Fields, in order: J gene, D gene, V gene, clone size, CDR3 protein, CDR3 DNA. A D gene is named only where the DNA matches it firmly. The size field is filled for only some rows; it gives once, few, many or a size class.

J gene: TRBJ1-4; D gene: NA; V gene: TRBV24-1; clone size: NA; CDR3 protein: CATSDPRATNEKLFF; CDR3 DNA: TGTGCCACCAGTGATCCCCGTGCAACTAATGAAAAACTGTTTTTT
J gene: TRBJ2-2; D gene: TRBD2; V gene: TRBV6-6; clone size: NA; CDR3 protein: CASSRRTSGDTGELFF; CDR3 DNA: TGTGCCAGCAGTCGACGGACTAGCGGGGACACCGGGGAGCTGTTTTTT
J gene: TRBJ1-1; D gene: NA; V gene: TRBV10-3; clone size: few; CDR3 protein: CAISDFRLISRERRPQHEAFF; CDR3 DNA: TGTGCCATCAGTGATTTTCGTCTCATTAGCAGAGAGCGCCGCCCGCAGCATGAAGCTTTCTTT
J gene: TRBJ2-1; D gene: NA; V gene: TRBV20-1; clone size: NA; CDR3 protein: CSASDPEQFF; CDR3 DNA: TGCAGTGCTAGTGACCCGGAGCAGTTCTTC
J gene: TRBJ1-1; D gene: NA; V gene: TRBV27; clone size: NA; CDR3 protein: CASIARTEAFF; CDR3 DNA: TGTGCCAGCATCGCGCGGACTGAAGCTTTCTTT
J gene: TRBJ1-1; D gene: NA; V gene: TRBV6-5; clone size: few; CDR3 protein: CASSLTVNTEAFF; CDR3 DNA: TGTGCCAGCAGCCTTACAGTGAACACTGAAGCTTTCTTT
J gene: TRBJ2-7; D gene: TRBD1; V gene: TRBV10-3; clone size: many; CDR3 protein: CAIKLDRGPNEQYF; CDR3 DNA: TGTGCCATCAAGCTAGACAGGGGCCCCAACGAGCAGTACTTC
J gene: TRBJ2-1; D gene: NA; V gene: TRBV7-6; clone size: many; CDR3 protein: CASSGNEYNEQFF; CDR3 DNA: TGTGCCAGCAGCGGGAATGAGTACAATGAGCAGTTCTTC
J gene: TRBJ2-7; D gene: NA; V gene: TRBV6-1; clone size: few; CDR3 protein: CASSAEVRVEQYF; CDR3 DNA: TGTGCCAGCAGTGCTGAAGTTAGGGTCGAGCAGTACTTC
J gene: TRBJ1-6; D gene: NA; V gene: TRBV10-3; clone size: NA; CDR3 protein: CAISVGESPLHF; CDR3 DNA: TGTGCCATCAGTGTAGGGGAGTCACCCCTCCACTTT
J gene: TRBJ1-2; D gene: NA; V gene: TRBV6-6; clone size: few; CDR3 protein: CASSFSRGGQNYGYTF; CDR3 DNA: TGTGCCAGCAGTTTTTCCCGTGGGGGGCAGAACTATGGCTACACCTTC
J gene: TRBJ1-1; D gene: NA; V gene: TRBV14; clone size: NA; CDR3 protein: CASSGTRGRTEAFF; CDR3 DNA: TGTGCCAGCAGCGGGACCAGGGGCAGAACTGAAGCTTTCTTT
J gene: TRBJ2-7; D gene: TRBD2; V gene: TRBV11-2; clone size: NA; CDR3 protein: CASSLAGAYYEQYF; CDR3 DNA: TGTGCCAGCAGCTTGGCGGGAGCTTACTACGAGCAGTACTTC
J gene: TRBJ1-1; D gene: TRBD1; V gene: TRBV5-5; clone size: few; CDR3 protein: CASSSTGGFAEAFF; CDR3 DNA: TGTGCCAGCAGCTCGACAGGGGGCTTCGCTGAAGCTTTCTTT
J gene: TRBJ2-7; D gene: TRBD2; V gene: TRBV9; clone size: NA; CDR3 protein: CASSPGGEQYF; CDR3 DNA: TGTGCCAGCAGCCCGGGGGGGGAGCAGTACTTC
J gene: TRBJ2-2; D gene: NA; V gene: TRBV28; clone size: NA; CDR3 protein: CASSSPIRPTGELFF; CDR3 DNA: TGTGCCAGCAGTTCCCCAATCAGGCCCACCGGGGAGCTGTTTTTT
J gene: TRBJ1-2; D gene: TRBD1; V gene: TRBV20-1; clone size: many; CDR3 protein: CSARDNSGQGANYGYTF; CDR3 DNA: TGCAGTGCTAGAGATAATTCAGGACAGGGGGCTAACTATGGCTACACCTTC
J gene: TRBJ1-6; D gene: NA; V gene: TRBV6-5; clone size: NA; CDR3 protein: CASSYGSSYNSPLHF; CDR3 DNA: TGTGCCAGCAGTTACGGTAGCTCCTATAATTCACCCCTCCACTTT
J gene: TRBJ2-1; D gene: TRBD2; V gene: TRBV9; clone size: few; CDR3 protein: CASSGGSLTNEQFF; CDR3 DNA: TGTGCCAGCTCCGGCGGGAGTCTCACCAATGAGCAGTTCTTC
J gene: TRBJ2-4; D gene: NA; V gene: TRBV24-1; clone size: NA; CDR3 protein: CATSDPRLAKNIQYF; CDR3 DNA: TGTGCCACCAGTGATCCGCGATTAGCCAAAAACATTCAGTACTTC
J gene: TRBJ2-3; D gene: NA; V gene: TRBV12-3/TRBV12-4; clone size: many; CDR3 protein: CASNRGTDTQYF; CDR3 DNA: TGTGCCAGCAATAGGGGCACAGATACGCAGTATTTT
J gene: TRBJ2-1; D gene: TRBD2; V gene: TRBV29-1; clone size: NA; CDR3 protein: CSVEVSGYEQFF; CDR3 DNA: TGCAGCGTTGAGGTTAGCGGGTATGAGCAGTTCTTC
J gene: TRBJ2-3; D gene: TRBD1; V gene: TRBV20-1; clone size: NA; CDR3 protein: CSADRGEGTDTQYF; CDR3 DNA: TGCAGTGCAGACAGGGGAGAGGGCACAGATACGCAGTATTTT
J gene: TRBJ2-3; D gene: NA; V gene: TRBV7-2; clone size: few; CDR3 protein: CASGGDTDTQYF; CDR3 DNA: TGTGCCAGCGGCGGAGACACAGATACGCAGTATTTT
J gene: TRBJ2-2; D gene: NA; V gene: TRBV9; clone size: many; CDR3 protein: CASSVVETGELFF; CDR3 DNA: TGTGCCAGCAGCGTAGTTGAAACCGGGGAGCTGTTTTTT
J gene: TRBJ2-5; D gene: NA; V gene: TRBV5-1; clone size: NA; CDR3 protein: CASSPIGETQYF; CDR3 DNA: TGCGCCAGCAGCCCTATTGGGGAGACCCAGTACTTC
J gene: TRBJ2-5; D gene: NA; V gene: TRBV10-3; clone size: NA; CDR3 protein: CATSEWGETVETQYF; CDR3 DNA: TGTGCCACGAGCGAATGGGGCGAGACGGTGGAGACCCAGTACTTC
J gene: TRBJ1-2; D gene: TRBD1; V gene: TRBV18; clone size: many; CDR3 protein: CASSPRDRGYYGYTF; CDR3 DNA: TGTGCCAGCTCACCACGGGACAGGGGTTACTATGGCTACACCTTC
J gene: TRBJ2-1; D gene: TRBD2; V gene: TRBV7-9; clone size: many; CDR3 protein: CASSLVGLAGTYYNEQFF; CDR3 DNA: TGTGCCAGCAGCTTAGTGGGACTAGCGGGAACCTACTACAATGAGCAGTTCTTC
J gene: TRBJ1-5; D gene: NA; V gene: TRBV9; clone size: few; CDR3 protein: CASSGQGAGQPQHF; CDR3 DNA: TGTGCCAGCAGCGGCCAGGGAGCGGGTCAGCCCCAGCATTTT
J gene: TRBJ1-1; D gene: NA; V gene: TRBV28; clone size: NA; CDR3 protein: CASSIAGGHTEAFF; CDR3 DNA: TGTGCCAGCAGTATCGCAGGTGGGCACACTGAAGCTTTCTTT
J gene: TRBJ1-5; D gene: NA; V gene: TRBV18; clone size: NA; CDR3 protein: CASSPSPSNQPQHF; CDR3 DNA: TGTGCCAGCTCACCATCGCCGAGCAATCAGCCCCAGCATTTT
J gene: TRBJ1-2; D gene: NA; V gene: TRBV9; clone size: many; CDR3 protein: CASSVGRGAGGYTF; CDR3 DNA: TGTGCCAGCAGCGTAGGGCGAGGGGCCGGCGGCTACACCTTC
J gene: TRBJ2-6; D gene: NA; V gene: TRBV28; clone size: many; CDR3 protein: CASSIRQLSSGSGANVLTF; CDR3 DNA: TGTGCCAGCAGTATTCGACAGCTCTCAAGTGGCTCTGGGGCCAACGTCCTGACTTTC
J gene: TRBJ2-7; D gene: NA; V gene: TRBV11-3; clone size: few; CDR3 protein: CASSFRTEYEQYF; CDR3 DNA: TGTGCCAGCAGCTTTAGGACGGAATACGAGCAGTACTTC
J gene: TRBJ2-1; D gene: NA; V gene: TRBV5-4; clone size: many; CDR3 protein: CASSLSGASFQFF; CDR3 DNA: TGTGCCAGCAGCCTCTCGGGGGCTAGCTTTCAGTTCTTC
J gene: TRBJ1-2; D gene: NA; V gene: TRBV6-5; clone size: few; CDR3 protein: CASRSRDSDGYTF; CDR3 DNA: TGTGCCAGCAGGTCCCGGGACTCTGATGGCTACACCTTC
J gene: TRBJ2-5; D gene: NA; V gene: TRBV29-1; clone size: once; CDR3 protein: CSGFDRFGETQYF; CDR3 DNA: TGCAGCGGATTCGACAGATTCGGGGAGACCCAGTACTTC
J gene: TRBJ1-1; D gene: NA; V gene: TRBV5-6; clone size: NA; CDR3 protein: CASSFYRVTEAFF; CDR3 DNA: TGTGCCAGCAGCTTTTACAGGGTCACTGAAGCTTTCTTT
J gene: TRBJ2-7; D gene: TRBD1; V gene: TRBV20-1; clone size: NA; CDR3 protein: CSAKEGGQGFLSEQYF; CDR3 DNA: TGCAGTGCTAAAGAAGGCGGACAGGGATTTCTATCCGAGCAGTACTTC
J gene: TRBJ1-1; D gene: NA; V gene: TRBV18; clone size: NA; CDR3 protein: CASSPTDGGGNTEAFF; CDR3 DNA: TGTGCCAGCTCACCCACGGACGGGGGGGGAAACACTGAAGCTTTCTTT
J gene: TRBJ1-2; D gene: NA; V gene: TRBV10-2; clone size: many; CDR3 protein: CASSADNSGWYGYTF; CDR3 DNA: TGCGCCAGCAGTGCGGACAACTCAGGATGGTATGGCTACACCTTC
J gene: TRBJ2-7; D gene: NA; V gene: TRBV9; clone size: once; CDR3 protein: CASSVGSSSYEQYF; CDR3 DNA: TGTGCCAGCAGCGTGGGATCAAGCTCCTACGAGCAGTACTTC
J gene: TRBJ2-1; D gene: TRBD1; V gene: TRBV7-2; clone size: NA; CDR3 protein: CASRAYRGGPNEQFF; CDR3 DNA: TGTGCCAGCAGGGCTTACAGGGGTGGACCCAATGAGCAGTTCTTC
J gene: TRBJ1-1; D gene: TRBD1; V gene: TRBV7-2; clone size: NA; CDR3 protein: CASSSPDRSTTEAFF; CDR3 DNA: TGTGCCAGCAGCTCCCCGGACAGGTCTACCACTGAAGCTTTCTTT
J gene: TRBJ2-3; D gene: NA; V gene: TRBV14; clone size: NA; CDR3 protein: CASSENTDTQYF; CDR3 DNA: TGTGCCAGCAGCGAGAACACAGATACGCAGTATTTT
J gene: TRBJ2-5; D gene: NA; V gene: TRBV12-3/TRBV12-4; clone size: NA; CDR3 protein: CASSRGTAKGTQYF; CDR3 DNA: TGTGCCAGCAGTCGCGGGACAGCCAAGGGGACCCAGTACTTC
J gene: TRBJ2-5; D gene: NA; V gene: TRBV9; clone size: few; CDR3 protein: CASSFEEGTQYF; CDR3 DNA: TGTGCCAGCAGCTTTGAGGAAGGGACCCAGTACTTC
J gene: TRBJ2-3; D gene: TRBD2; V gene: TRBV7-2; clone size: NA; CDR3 protein: CASSLGGRGSDTQYF; CDR3 DNA: TGTGCCAGCAGCTTAGGCGGGAGGGGGTCAGATACGCAGTATTTT
J gene: TRBJ2-3; D gene: NA; V gene: TRBV6-4; clone size: NA; CDR3 protein: CASSDLSSTDTQYF; CDR3 DNA: TGTGCCAGCAGTGACTTATCTAGCACAGATACGCAGTATTTT
J gene: TRBJ2-1; D gene: TRBD1; V gene: TRBV9; clone size: many; CDR3 protein: CASSATGQPNNEQFF; CDR3 DNA: TGTGCCAGCAGCGCGACGGGACAGCCAAACAATGAGCAGTTCTTC